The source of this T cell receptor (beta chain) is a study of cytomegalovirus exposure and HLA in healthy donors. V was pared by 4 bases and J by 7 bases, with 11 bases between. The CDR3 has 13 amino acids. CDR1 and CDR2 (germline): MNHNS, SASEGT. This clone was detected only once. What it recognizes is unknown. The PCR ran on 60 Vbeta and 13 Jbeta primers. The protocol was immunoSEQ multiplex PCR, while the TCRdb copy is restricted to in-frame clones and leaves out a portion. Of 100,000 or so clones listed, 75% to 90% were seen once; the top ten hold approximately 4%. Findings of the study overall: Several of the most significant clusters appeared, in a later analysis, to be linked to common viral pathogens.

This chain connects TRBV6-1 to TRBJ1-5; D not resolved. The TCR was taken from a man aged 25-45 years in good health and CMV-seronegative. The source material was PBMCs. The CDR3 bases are TGTGCCAGCAGTGGGGGAGGGAGGCAGCCCCAGCATTTT. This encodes CASSGGGRQPQHF.